A single sample is the source of the 20 T cell receptor beta chains below, sequenced in a study of cytomegalovirus exposure and HLA in healthy donors. PCR employed 60 Vbeta and 13 Jbeta primers. Profiling relied on immunoSEQ multiplex PCR, and the TCRdb table lists in-frame clones only, not all of them. Here the sample spans 150,000 to 200,000 clones, roughly 80% being singletons. The specimen was PBMCs. These receptor sequences come from a female donor in good health and CMV-seronegative.

The chain couples TRBV15 to TRBJ2-1; D ambiguous. V was cut by 7 bases and J by 0 bases, with 13 bases left in between. Germline CDR1 LNHNV, CDR2 YYDKDF (reference sequence). There are 15 residues in the CDR3. Here the CDR3 DNA reads TGTGCCACCATTCCGGGTAGCTTCTCCTACAATGAGCAGTTCTTC. Translating gives CATIPGSFSYNEQFF.

The genes are TRBV28 and TRBJ1-4, with 8 bases matching TRBD1. Germline loops: CDR1 MDHEN, CDR2 SYDVKM. The trim removed 7 bases at V and 7 bases at J, leaving 8 bases unmatched. This CDR3 has 14 residues. Written as DNA, the CDR3 is TGTGCCAGCAAACCTTACAGGGGGGGTGAAAAACTGTTTTTT. This sequence encodes CASKPYRGGEKLFF.

DNA for the CDR3: TGTGCCAGCAGCAGGGGGCCGGACTATGGCTACACCTTC. This gives the protein CASSRGPDYGYTF. The V call is TRBV6-4, the J call TRBJ1-2; 8 bases are shared with TRBD1. This CDR3 contains 13 residues. J gave up 3 bases and V 6 bases, and 3 bases lay outside the gene matches. Per germline, CDR1 MRHNA and CDR2 SNTAGT.

The V and J genes are TRBV7-6 and TRBJ2-1, with TRBD1 matching over 9 bases. The V gene's germline CDR1 is SGHVS and CDR2 FNYEAQ. V was pared by 6 bases and J by 4 bases, with 7 bases of the junction left unmatched. The CDR3 runs to 15 residues. The CDR3 loop is CASRAGTGTYNEQFF. Here the CDR3 DNA reads TGTGCCAGCAGGGCCGGGACAGGGACGTACAATGAGCAGTTCTTC. The entire variable domain, with the rest obtained from reference TRBV7-6 and TRBJ2-1, is as follows: GAGVSQSPRYKVTKRGQDVALRCDPISGHVSLYWYRQALGQGPEFLTYFNYEAQQDKSGLPNDRFSAERPEGSISTLTIQRTEQRDSAMYRCASRAGTGTYNEQFFGPGTRLTVL.

The chain combines TRBV30 with TRBJ1-4, with D unclear. The CDR3 covers 15 residues. Germline V gene lookup returns CDR1 GTSNPN and CDR2 SVGIG (reference sequence). V lost 0 bases and J 7 bases, leaving 15 bases between the germline ends. CDR3 sequence: CAWSVPHGSGEKLFF. CDR3 nucleotide sequence: TGTGCCTGGAGTGTACCCCACGGGTCGGGTGAAAAACTGTTTTTT.

This chain links TRBV5-8 with TRBJ1-1, with 10 positions matching TRBD1. Trimming took 3 bases from V and 2 from J; bases not matched to a gene: 4. The germline gives CDR1 SGHTS, CDR2 YDEGEE. The CDR3 runs to 15 residues. CDR3 residues: CASSSRDRGNTEAFF. The DNA of the CDR3 is TGTGCCAGCAGCTCCCGGGACAGGGGAAACACTGAAGCTTTCTTT.

This sequence joins TRBV4-3 and TRBJ2-1, with D possibly being TRBD2 (6 bases). CDR1 LGHNA and CDR2 YSLEER come from the germline V gene. CDR3 length: 17 amino acids. V was clipped by 2 bases and J by 0 bases, with 14 bases between them. The CDR3 coding sequence is TGCGCCAGCAGCCAAACTACCGGGACTGACTCCTACAATGAGCAGTTCTTC. The encoded protein is CASSQTTGTDSYNEQFF.

The chain links TRBV15 to TRBJ1-4; a weak D match, TRBD1 (5 bases). Germline V gene lookup returns CDR1 LNHNV and CDR2 YYDKDF (reference sequence). Trimming pared 0 bases from V and 4 bases from J, leaving 12 bases between. The CDR3 covers 16 residues. This chain's CDR3 is CATSRDGRGNNEKLFF. The CDR3 DNA reads TGTGCCACCAGCAGAGATGGGAGGGGTAATAATGAAAAACTGTTTTTT.

The DNA of the CDR3 is TGTGCCAGCAGCTTAGGGGTGGGCAGCCTCTCTGGAAACACCATATATTTT. This sequence encodes CASSLGVGSLSGNTIYF. V and J are TRBV11-2 and TRBJ1-3; no clear D gene. The CDR3 has 17 amino acids. The V end was cut by 1 base, the J end by 0 bases, with 13 bases between. Germline CDR1 SGHAT, CDR2 FQNNGV. The full variable domain, its missing parts supplied by reference TRBV11-2 and TRBJ1-3, is EAGVAQSPRYKIIEKRQSVAFWCNPISGHATLYWYQQILGQGPKLLIQFQNNGVVDDSQLPKDRFSAERLKGVDSTLKIQPAKLEDSAVYLCASSLGVGSLSGNTIYFGEGSWLTVV.

The chain recombines TRBV11-2 with TRBJ2-7; TRBD2 matches at 8 bases. The germline gives CDR1 SGHAT, CDR2 FQNNGV. With V trimmed by 5 bases and J by 3 bases, 6 bases remained unmatched. The CDR3 runs 14 residues. The CDR3 DNA sequence: TGTGCCAGCAGCCCAACTAGCGGCAGCTACGAGCAGTACTTC. This sequence encodes CASSPTSGSYEQYF.

The J gene is TRBJ2-7, the V gene TRBV28, with a weak D call TRBD2 (6 bases). Per germline, CDR1 MDHEN and CDR2 SYDVKM. V was cut by 8 bases and J by 4 bases, with 21 bases left in between. There are 15 residues in the CDR3. The CDR3 sequence: CASQKLSGPKYEQYF. CDR3 DNA sequence: TGTGCCAGCCAAAAGCTTAGCGGCCCAAAGTACGAGCAGTACTTC.

The chain couples TRBV11-2 to TRBJ2-2; 9 bases fit TRBD2. The CDR3 runs to 16 residues. CDR1 is SGHAT, CDR2 FQNNGV, per germline. Losses at the gene ends were 2 bases for V and 8 bases for J; bases not matched to a gene: 9. The CDR3 coding sequence is TGTGCCAGCAGCTTAAGAGAGCTAGCGGGGCGGGGGGAGCTGTTTTTT. This sequence encodes CASSLRELAGRGELFF.

V gene TRBV4-2 combines with J gene TRBJ2-3; the match to TRBD1 covers 7 bases. This CDR3 spans 14 amino acids. CDR1 and CDR2 (germline): LGHNA, YNFKEQ. Trimming cost V 4 bases and J 4 bases; bases outside gene matches: 5. In nucleotides, the CDR3 is TGTGCCAGCAGCCTTCTACAGGGGCCAGATACGCAGTATTTT. It yields the protein CASSLLQGPDTQYF.

This clone turned up a few times. A read error may produce the germline difference seen at one junction end. The chain joins TRBV28 to TRBJ1-5, with 7 bases identical to TRBD1. Germline V gene sequence: CDR1 MDHEN, CDR2 SYDVKM. This CDR3 spans 18 amino acids. The CDR3 spells CASSIWYFTGDGNQPQHF. The CDR3 nucleotides read TGTGCCAGCAGTATATGGTATTTTACAGGGGACGGCAATCAGCCCCAGCATTTT.

This clone was seen only once. The V call is TRBV29-1, the J call TRBJ2-3, with D possibly matching TRBD2 (7 bases). Trimming took off 7 bases at V and 5 bases at J, with 22 bases between the two ends. Looked up from germline, CDR1 is SQVTM and CDR2 is ANQGSEA. The CDR3 is 15 amino acids. The CDR3: CSALGGGPRGDTQYF. The CDR3 DNA reads TGCAGCGCCCTTGGCGGGGGCCCCCGAGGAGATACGCAGTATTTT.

The V and J genes are TRBV18 and TRBJ1-5, with D maybe TRBD1 (5 bases). There are 18 residues in the CDR3. Germline CDR1 KGHSH, CDR2 LQKENI. The V end was cut by 3 bases, the J end by 3 bases, with 21 bases between. The CDR3 loop is CASSPQKKSDKNNQPQHF. The CDR3 DNA reads as TGTGCCAGCTCACCGCAGAAAAAGTCGGACAAGAACAATCAGCCCCAGCATTTT.

This clone has just a few counts. This rearrangement joins TRBV28 to TRBJ2-7, with D perhaps TRBD2 (5 bases). V dropped 2 bases and J dropped 4 bases, with 30 bases sitting between them. Germline V gives CDR1 MDHEN, CDR2 SYDVKM. The CDR3 is made up of 20 amino acids. The CDR3, as DNA: TGTGCCAGCAGTTTACTAAGATTACGAGGTGGCCGGGGATCGGGTTACGAGCAGTACTTC. It yields the protein CASSLLRLRGGRGSGYEQYF.

The J gene is TRBJ2-7, the V gene TRBV4-2; TRBD2 aligns across 7 bases. The CDR3 covers 15 residues. In germline, CDR1 is LGHNA, CDR2 YNFKEQ. Germline trimming cut 0 bases from V and 6 bases from J; bases unmatched to any gene: 8. The CDR3, as DNA: TGTGCCAGCAGCCAAGACGGCAGGGAGGGGAGCGAGCAGTACTTC. Protein sequence: CASSQDGREGSEQYF.

The chain links TRBV27 to TRBJ2-2; D is perhaps TRBD1 (6 bases). CDR1 MNHEY and CDR2 SMNVEV come from the germline V gene (reference sequence). There are 16 residues in the CDR3. V dropped 1 base and J dropped 3 bases, with 12 bases sitting between them. CDR3 protein: CASSLFPTGYTGELFF. The CDR3 region has the DNA TGTGCCAGCAGTTTATTTCCGACAGGTTACACCGGGGAGCTGTTTTTT.

This rearrangement joins TRBV5-1 to TRBJ2-3; possible D gene TRBD1, 5 bases. Germline CDR1 is SGHRS and CDR2 is YFSETQ. The CDR3 extends over 15 amino acids. V was cut by 0 bases and J by 1 base, with 9 bases left in between. The CDR3 loop reads CASSLGGAGTDTQYF. In nucleotides, the CDR3 is TGCGCCAGCAGCTTGGGTGGGGCTGGCACAGATACGCAGTATTTT.